This T cell receptor (beta chain) was sequenced in a study of response to subunit inactivated influenza vaccine (dated by TCRdb to between 2018 and 2020). With regard to the full study: To follow how T cells responded to a trivalent subunit inactivated influenza vaccine, the researchers relied on deep quantitative profiling of the T cell receptor repertoire.

Looking up the germline V gene yields CDR1 ENHRY and CDR2 SYGVKD. Spanning cysteine to phenylalanine, the CDR3 consists of 12 amino acids. The sequence is cut down to CDR3 DNA, 36 bases in frame from base 1. The trim is 6 bases for V and 4 bases for J, with a gap of 9 bases between the germline ends. This clonotype was picked up a small number of times. It has no known antigen specificity. Base qualities were left out, and no much larger clone turns up one base away. Libraries came from RT-PCR. The data were produced on an Illumina HiSeq 2500. The raw public data were reprocessed by TCRdb itself: fastp quality trimming at Q25, MiXCR clonotype calling, in-frame beta chains only. All rows with the same CDR3 protein become a single entry with the most common DNA and genes. For this sample there are about 650,000 distinct CDR3 sequences; approximately 14% appear just once. The ten largest account for 7.6% of the sample.

The research as a whole found: According to the authors, only a limited number of new T cells may be recruited by each seasonal influenza vaccination.

The sequencing here drew on PBMCs from blood, taken 14 to 15 days before vaccination. The receptor comes from a man in his fifties or sixties who received an inactivated influenza vaccine. Donor details come from another sample of the same person, matched by shared clones. The chain was built from TRBV10-3 and TRBJ1-1, with TRBD1 perhaps the D gene, on 5 matching bases. In nucleotide form, the sequence is TGTGCCATCAGCAGGGCTTCCACTGAAGCTTTCTTT. It specifies CAISRASTEAFF.